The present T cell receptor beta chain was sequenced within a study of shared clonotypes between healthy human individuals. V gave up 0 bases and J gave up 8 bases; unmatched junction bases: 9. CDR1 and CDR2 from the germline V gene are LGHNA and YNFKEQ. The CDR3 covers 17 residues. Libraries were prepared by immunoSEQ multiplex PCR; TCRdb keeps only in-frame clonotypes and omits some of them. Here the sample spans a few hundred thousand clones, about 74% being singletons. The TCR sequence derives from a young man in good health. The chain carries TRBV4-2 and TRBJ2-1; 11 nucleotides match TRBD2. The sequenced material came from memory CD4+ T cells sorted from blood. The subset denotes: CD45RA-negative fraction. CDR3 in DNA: TGTGCCAGCAGCCAAGATGCCGCTAGCGGGAGGATAGATGAGCAGTTCTTC. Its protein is CASSQDAASGRIDEQFF.